One sample yielded the 18 T cell receptor beta chains listed below, sequenced in a study of CD8 T cells in ankylosing spondylitis. Study-level findings and limits: What appeared characteristic of ankylosing spondylitis blood was a TCR beta motif of fewer than ten highly homologous variants.

TCRdb reprocessed the 5' RACE reads via MiXCR and lists one record per CDR3 protein. Of 500,000 or so distinct CDR3 sequences in the sample, roughly 5% were seen once. These receptors' targets are unknown. Sequenced sample: blood, either unsorted or a sorted T cell fraction (not recorded which). The receptors derive from a male donor with ankylosing spondylitis.

This clonotype was observed many times. This chain links TRBV10-3 with TRBJ2-1; a weak D match, TRBD2 (7 bases). There are 14 residues in the CDR3. V was shortened by 7 bases and J by 7 bases, with 17 bases between the two germline ends. Germline CDR1 is ENHRY and CDR2 is SYGVKD. The CDR3 here is CAITTDKGGNEQFF. CDR3 sequence (DNA): TGTGCCATCACCACGGACAAGGGGGGGAATGAGCAGTTCTTC.

This clonotype was recorded many times. CDR3 in DNA: TGTGCCAGCAGCTTAGCCGTTTTTAGCAATCAGCCCCAGCATTTT. Its translation is CASSLAVFSNQPQHF. The chain couples TRBV7-2 to TRBJ1-5; D is undetermined. Germline CDR1 reads SGHTA; CDR2 reads FQGNSA. V was clipped by 0 bases and J by 0 bases, with 6 bases between them. This CDR3 is built from 15 residues.

This clonotype was observed many times. This chain uses TRBV20-1 with TRBJ2-3; D perhaps matches TRBD1 (5 bases). The CDR3 runs 16 residues. CDR1 and CDR2 from the germline V gene are DFQATT and SNEGSKA (reference sequence). Trimming took 6 bases from V and 0 from J, leaving 19 bases between them. CDR3 residues: CSAYPFGAVSTDTQYF. The CDR3 nucleotides read TGCAGTGCCTATCCCTTTGGGGCAGTTAGCACAGATACGCAGTATTTT.

This clonotype was seen a few times. The chain is built from TRBV5-1 and TRBJ2-1; 8 bases fit TRBD2. CDR3 size: 16 residues. Germline V CDR1 and CDR2: SGHRS, YFSETQ. Trimming at V came to 1 base and at J to 0 bases, leaving 3 bases not matched to a gene. CDR3 DNA sequence: TGCGCCAGCAGCTTGTATCGGGGGGGCTCCTACAATGAGCAGTTCTTC. This gives the protein CASSLYRGGSYNEQFF.

The sample holds many counts of this clonotype. This chain links TRBV5-1 with TRBJ2-3; TRBD2 matches 13 bases. After removal of 0 bases from V and 6 bases from J, the junction contained 10 bases not matched to a gene. The CDR3 length is 18 residues. The germline CDR1 and CDR2 sequences are SGHRS and YFSETQ. The CDR3 spells CASSLVAGLAGAGDTQYF. CDR3 coding DNA: TGCGCCAGCAGCTTGGTAGCAGGACTAGCGGGAGCCGGGGATACGCAGTATTTT. The complete variable domain, with remaining parts taken from reference TRBV5-1 and TRBJ2-3, reads KAGVTQTPRYLIKTRGQQVTLSCSPISGHRSVSWYQQTPGQGLQFLFEYFSETQRNKGNFPGRFSGRQFSNSRSEMNVSTLELGDSALYLCASSLVAGLAGAGDTQYFGPGTRLTVL.

This clonotype was recorded many times. This chain connects TRBV12-3 or TRBV12-4 to TRBJ1-2, with a weak D call TRBD1 (5 bases). The CDR3 totals 13 residues. V was clipped by 6 bases and J by 4 bases, with 12 bases between them. CDR3 amino acids: CASSLQDSYGYTF. CDR3 nucleotide sequence: TGTGCCAGCAGCTTACAGGACTCCTATGGCTACACCTTC.

This clonotype was seen ten or more times. The chain has TRBV20-1 and TRBJ2-2; 10 bases match TRBD2. Per the germline V gene, CDR1 is DFQATT and CDR2 is SNEGSKA (reference sequence). The CDR3 contains 13 residues. CDR3 sequence: CNLLAGYTGELFF. DNA for the CDR3: TGCAACTTACTAGCGGGGTACACCGGGGAGCTGTTTTTT.

This clonotype appeared many times. The V call is TRBV6-5, the J call TRBJ1-1; 7 bases are a match to TRBD1. Per germline, CDR1 MNHEY and CDR2 SVGAGI. The CDR3 has 15 residues. Germline trimming cut 3 bases from V and 9 bases from J; bases unmatched to any gene: 13. CDR3 sequence: CASSYQQGGSGKAFF. CDR3 coding DNA: TGTGCCAGCAGTTATCAACAAGGGGGCAGTGGGAAAGCTTTCTTT.

Many counts were recorded for this clonotype. The chain joins TRBV20-1 to TRBJ2-1; TRBD2 aligns across 8 bases. Germline CDR1 DFQATT, CDR2 SNEGSKA (reference sequence). J gave up 3 bases and V 0 bases, and 4 bases lay outside the gene matches. This CDR3 region has 15 residues. As DNA, the CDR3 is TGCAGTGCTAGAGAAACTAGCGGAGTCTACAATGAGCAGTTCTTC. Its translation is CSARETSGVYNEQFF.

This clonotype has only a few counts. The gene calls are TRBV18 and TRBJ2-5, with D unclear. The germline V gene has CDR1 KGHSH and CDR2 LQKENI. V was clipped by 0 bases and J by 2 bases, with 7 bases between them. This CDR3 contains 14 residues. CDR3 in amino acids: CASSPPVLQETQYF. The CDR3 DNA reads as TGTGCCAGCTCACCACCGGTCTTACAAGAGACCCAGTACTTC.

This clonotype was found many times. J is TRBJ2-1 and V is TRBV24-1, with D unresolved. V gave up 0 bases and J gave up 7 bases, with 3 bases separating them. The CDR3 sequence is 12 residues long. CDR1 is KGHDR, CDR2 SFDVKD, per germline. CDR3 sequence (DNA): TGTGCCACCAGTGATTTGGGAAATGAGCAGTTCTTC. Translating gives CATSDLGNEQFF.

V and J are TRBV6-1 and TRBJ2-3; D gene unclear. Trimming cost V 5 bases and J 7 bases, with 13 bases left between them. Germline loops: CDR1 MNHNS, CDR2 SASEGT. The CDR3 sequence is 13 residues long. CDR3 residues: CASSRTGPNTQYF. The CDR3 DNA reads as TGTGCCAGCAGTAGAACCGGGCCCAATACGCAGTATTTT.

Concerning this clonotype itself: A much larger clone differs by one base, so this may be a read error. The chain couples TRBV6-6 to TRBJ2-1; TRBD2 might be the D (6 bases). The germline V gene has CDR1 MNHNY and CDR2 SVGAGI (reference sequence). The CDR3 extends over 13 amino acids. The CDR3 sequence: CASGYPASDEQFF. The CDR3 DNA is TGTGCCAGCGGTTACCCAGCTAGCGATGAGCAGTTCTTC.

This clonotype was picked up many times. The chain combines TRBV28 with TRBJ2-7; weak D call: TRBD2 (5 bases). Germline CDR1 is MDHEN and CDR2 is SYDVKM. The CDR3 is 15 amino acids. V lost 5 bases and J 3 bases, leaving 17 bases between the germline ends. CDR3 amino acids: CASSPRPLSGYEQYF. For the CDR3, the DNA is TGTGCCAGCAGTCCCCGGCCCCTGAGCGGCTACGAGCAGTACTTC.

This clonotype showed up many times. V gene TRBV14 combines with J gene TRBJ2-1, with 7 bases fitting TRBD1. The CDR3 is 17 amino acids. Germline CDR1 is SGHDN and CDR2 is FVKESK. Losses at the gene ends were 4 bases for V and 0 bases for J; bases not matched to a gene: 9. The CDR3 reads CASSPLRQGISYNEQFF. The CDR3 nucleotides are TGTGCCAGCAGCCCACTACGACAGGGCATCTCCTACAATGAGCAGTTCTTC.

The count of this clonotype is one. Given the absence of the conserved phenylalanine or tryptophan at the CDR3 end, a read error is likely. The chain employs TRBV28 and TRBJ2-5; TRBD2 aligns across 8 bases. V lost 3 bases and J lost 1; bases outside the gene matches: 7. Germline V gene data show CDR1 as MDHEN and CDR2 as SYDVKM. This CDR3 comprises 16 residues. CDR3 nucleotides: TGTGCCAGCAGTTTTTTTTCGGGGGGGACCCAAGAGACCCAGTACTAC. The encoded protein is CASSFFSGGTQETQYY.

For this clonotype: Just one base apart from a much larger clone, this may be a read error. This chain uses TRBV6-2 or TRBV6-3 with TRBJ2-7; TRBD2 matches 7 bases. Trimming cost V 6 bases and J 6 bases; bases outside gene matches: 8. The CDR3 sequence is 13 residues long. Germline V lookup: CDR1 MNHEY, CDR2 SVGEGT. The CDR3 here is CASSIDGRGEQYF. In nucleotides, the CDR3 is TGTGCCAGCAGCATCGATGGGAGGGGCGAGCAGTACTTC.

The chain carries TRBV20-1 and TRBJ2-3; possibly TRBD1 or TRBD2 for D (5 bases each). Trimming cost V 7 bases and J 2 bases, with 13 bases left between them. Germline loops: CDR1 DFQATT, CDR2 SNEGSKA (reference sequence). CDR3 length: 13 residues. This chain's CDR3 is CSGRGANTDTQYF. CDR3 DNA: TGCAGTGGGAGAGGGGCGAACACAGATACGCAGTATTTT.